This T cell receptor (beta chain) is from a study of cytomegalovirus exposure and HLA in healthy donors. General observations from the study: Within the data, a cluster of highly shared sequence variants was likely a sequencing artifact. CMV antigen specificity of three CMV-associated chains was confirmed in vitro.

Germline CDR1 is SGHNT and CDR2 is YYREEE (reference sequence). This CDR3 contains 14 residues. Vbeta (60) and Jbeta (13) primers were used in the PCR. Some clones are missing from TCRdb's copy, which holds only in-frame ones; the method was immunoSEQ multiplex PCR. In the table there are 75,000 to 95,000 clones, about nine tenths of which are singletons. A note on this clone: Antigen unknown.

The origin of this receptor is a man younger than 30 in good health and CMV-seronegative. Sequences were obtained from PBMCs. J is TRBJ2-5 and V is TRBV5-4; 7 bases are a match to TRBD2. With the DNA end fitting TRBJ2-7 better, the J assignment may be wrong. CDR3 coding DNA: TGTGCCAGCAGAACTCCCGGGCCGGGGGGCGAGCAGTACTTC. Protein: CASRTPGPGGEQYF.